The 17 T cell receptor beta chains given below trace back to one sample, sequenced in a study of PD-L1 blockade in urothelial cancer. Clones were sequenced by immunoSEQ multiplex PCR, and TCRdb holds only the in-frame ones, with some missing. The table includes around 100,000 clones, roughly 90% detected once. Time point given: peripheral blood 6 weeks after treatment start. The source material was PBMCs, sampled around atezolizumab (anti-PD-L1) treatment. The receptors were sampled from a man aged 60 to 69 with urothelial cancer.

The CDR3 DNA follows: TGTGCCAGCAGTGAGATGGGGGGTAATGAGCAGTTCTTC. Protein sequence: CASSEMGGNEQFF. The gene calls are TRBV6-1 and TRBJ2-1, with D perhaps matching TRBD2 (6 bases). There are 13 residues in the CDR3. Germline assignment: CDR1 MNHNS and CDR2 SASEGT. V was pared by 3 bases and J by 7 bases, with 10 bases between.

J is TRBJ1-1 and V is TRBV4-2; D might be TRBD1 (5 bases). CDR3 length: 14 residues. Trimming pared 0 bases from V and 5 bases from J, leaving 10 bases between. Germline CDR1 and CDR2: LGHNA and YNFKEQ. CDR3 sequence: CASSQEGGRTEAFF. The CDR3 DNA reads TGTGCCAGCAGCCAAGAGGGGGGGAGGACTGAAGCTTTCTTT.

Written as DNA, the CDR3 is TGTGCCACCAGCAGAGAGATGGGGGGGACGGTCCGCTATGGCTACACCTTC. As protein: CATSREMGGTVRYGYTF. V is TRBV15 and J is TRBJ1-2; D might be TRBD1 (5 bases). The V end was cut by 0 bases, the J end by 4 bases, with 18 bases between. This CDR3 is built from 17 residues. The germline V gene encodes CDR1 LNHNV and CDR2 YYDKDF (reference sequence).

CDR3 sequence: CASSLEDRGYEQYF. CDR3 nucleotide sequence: TGTGCCAGCAGCTTAGAGGACAGGGGGTACGAGCAGTACTTC. V is TRBV7-6 and J is TRBJ2-7; 10 bases are shared with TRBD1. In germline, CDR1 is SGHVS, CDR2 FNYEAQ. The junction had 1 base not matched to a gene; V was cut back by 1 base and J by 4 bases. The CDR3 sequence is 14 residues long.

In this sample, this clone turned up once. J is TRBJ1-1 and V is TRBV19; D call uncertain. V dropped 1 base and J dropped 5 bases, with 14 bases sitting between them. The V gene's germline CDR1 is LNHDA and CDR2 SQIVND (reference sequence). CDR3 length: 15 residues. The CDR3 nucleotides are TGTGCCAGTAGTATAGGGGCCAGAATCGCGACTGAAGCTTTCTTT. Protein product: CASSIGARIATEAFF.

The chain combines TRBV2 with TRBJ2-3, with TRBD2 as a possible D gene (6 bases). Trimming stripped 4 bases from V and 3 bases from J, with 11 bases between. The CDR3 length is 14 residues. Germline lookup yields CDR1 SNHLY and CDR2 FYNNEI. CDR3 DNA sequence: TGTGCCAGCAGTGGGAGACTAGGTACAGATACGCAGTATTTT. The encoded protein is CASSGRLGTDTQYF. The full variable domain, its missing parts supplied by reference TRBV2 and TRBJ2-3, is EPEVTQTPSHQVTQMGQEVILRCVPISNHLYFYWYRQILGQKVEFLVSFYNNEISEKSEIFDDQFSVERPDGSNFTLKIRSTKLEDSAMYFCASSGRLGTDTQYFGPGTRLTVL.

This rearrangement joins TRBV7-2 to TRBJ1-4; D is unclear. The germline V gene has CDR1 SGHTA and CDR2 FQGNSA. The V end was cut by 5 bases, the J end by 7 bases, with 8 bases between. The CDR3 consists of 12 residues. For the CDR3, the DNA is TGTGCCAGCAGCCCAAGCGTTGAAAAACTGTTTTTT. Encoded protein: CASSPSVEKLFF.

The chain joins TRBV19 to TRBJ2-7; TRBD1 matches 7 bases. This CDR3 contains 17 residues. Trimming took 3 bases from V and 2 from J; bases not matched to a gene: 13. Germline CDR1 and CDR2: LNHDA and SQIVND (reference sequence). CDR3 DNA: TGTGCCAGTAGTATCGTTCTTGTAAACAGGGGAGCCTACGAGCAGTACTTC. This encodes CASSIVLVNRGAYEQYF.

The CDR3 nucleotides are TGTGCCAGTAGTACCTACGGGACTAGCGGAAACAATGAGCAGTTCTTC. Translated: CASSTYGTSGNNEQFF. This chain uses TRBV19 with TRBJ2-1, with TRBD2 identical over 11 bases. Germline CDR1 is LNHDA and CDR2 is SQIVND (reference sequence). The CDR3 consists of 16 residues. V lost 4 bases to trimming and J lost 5 bases; unmatched junction nucleotides: 7.

This clone was observed once. The V call is TRBV28, the J call TRBJ1-5; possible D gene TRBD1, 5 bases. This CDR3 has 14 residues. Germline assignment: CDR1 MDHEN and CDR2 SYDVKM. V dropped 5 bases and J dropped 3 bases, with 11 bases sitting between them. The CDR3 DNA sequence: TGTGCCAGCAGTCCCGACAGCGACAATCAGCCCCAGCATTTT. It codes for CASSPDSDNQPQHF.

The CDR3 is CASSWGVAGAGDTQYF. CDR3 nucleotide sequence: TGTGCCAGCAGTTGGGGGGTAGCGGGGGCGGGAGATACGCAGTATTTT. V and J are TRBV5-6 and TRBJ2-3; TRBD2 aligns across 9 bases. Trimming took 5 bases from V and 5 from J; bases not matched to a gene: 12. The CDR3 spans 16 residues. Germline CDR1 reads SGHDT; CDR2 reads YYEEEE.

The chain links TRBV7-9 to TRBJ1-4, with 7 nucleotides matching TRBD1. The length of the CDR3 is 16 residues. Germline V lookup: CDR1 SEHNR, CDR2 FQNEAQ (reference sequence). V was clipped by 5 bases and J by 8 bases; unmatched bases: 14. CDR3 sequence (DNA): TGTGCCAGCAGCCTTAGGTCCAGGGGGTTTGGCGAAAAACTGTTTTTT. This gives the protein CASSLRSRGFGEKLFF.

The table lists this clone with a few counts. The rearrangement uses TRBV9 and TRBJ2-1, with 11 positions matching TRBD2. The germline V gene has CDR1 SGDLS and CDR2 YYNGEE. The CDR3 loop spans 16 amino acids. J gave up 6 bases and V 3 bases, and 8 bases lay outside the gene matches. The CDR3 DNA reads TGTGCCAGCAGCGCACTGGGACTAGCGGTTGGCAATGAGCAGTTCTTC. Protein: CASSALGLAVGNEQFF. Full variable domain (missing parts from reference TRBV9 and TRBJ2-1): DSGVTQTPKHLITATGQRVTLRCSPRSGDLSVYWYQQSLDQGLQFLIQYYNGEERAKGNILERFSAQQFPDLHSELNLSSLELGDSALYFCASSALGLAVGNEQFFGPGTRLTVL.

This rearrangement joins TRBV5-1 to TRBJ2-3; weak D call: TRBD1 (7 bases). The ends were cut back, 9 bases at V and 2 bases at J, with 28 bases in the middle. The CDR3 runs to 18 residues. Germline V gene data show CDR1 as SGHRS and CDR2 as YFSETQ. CDR3 region: CAIPEGHYGQDITDTQYF. For the CDR3, the DNA is TGCGCCATCCCGGAGGGGCACTACGGACAGGATATCACAGATACGCAGTATTTT.

The V gene is TRBV4-1, the J gene TRBJ2-2, with D maybe TRBD2 (6 bases). V lost 0 bases and J lost 2, with 10 bases in between. The length of the CDR3 is 16 residues. Germline V lookup: CDR1 MGHRA, CDR2 YSYEKL. CDR3 sequence reads: CASSQERGTNTGELFF. CDR3 DNA: TGCGCCAGCAGCCAAGAGCGCGGGACCAACACCGGGGAGCTGTTTTTT.

The V call is TRBV7-9, the J call TRBJ1-2; D unresolved. This CDR3 is built from 13 residues. V was cut by 2 bases and J by 3 bases, with 7 bases left in between. In germline, CDR1 is SEHNR, CDR2 FQNEAQ (reference sequence). CDR3 in DNA: TGTGCCAGCAGCTTACTCACAGACTATGGCTACACCTTC. This codes for CASSLLTDYGYTF.

The chain carries TRBV18 and TRBJ1-1; D not resolved. Germline CDR1 reads KGHSH; CDR2 reads LQKENI. This CDR3 has 13 amino acids. Trimming pared 4 bases from V and 3 bases from J, leaving 9 bases between. CDR3 in DNA: TGTGCCAGCTCACTCGAACAGTACACTGAAGCTTTCTTT. Residues: CASSLEQYTEAFF.